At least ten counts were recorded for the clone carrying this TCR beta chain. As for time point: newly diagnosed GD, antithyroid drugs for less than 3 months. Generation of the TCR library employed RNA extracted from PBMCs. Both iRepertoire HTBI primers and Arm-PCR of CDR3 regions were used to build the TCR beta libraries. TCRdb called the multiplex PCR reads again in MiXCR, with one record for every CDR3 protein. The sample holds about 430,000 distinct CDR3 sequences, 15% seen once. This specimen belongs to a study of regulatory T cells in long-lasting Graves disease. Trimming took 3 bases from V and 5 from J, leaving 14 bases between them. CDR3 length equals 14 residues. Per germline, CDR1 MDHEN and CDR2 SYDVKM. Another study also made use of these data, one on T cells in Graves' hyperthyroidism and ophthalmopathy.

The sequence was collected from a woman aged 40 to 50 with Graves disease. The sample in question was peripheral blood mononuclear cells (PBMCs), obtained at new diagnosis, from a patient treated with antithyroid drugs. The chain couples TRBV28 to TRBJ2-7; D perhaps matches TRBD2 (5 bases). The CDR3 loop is CASSFSQRRNEQYF. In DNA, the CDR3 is TGTGCCAGCAGTTTTTCCCAGAGGAGGAACGAGCAGTACTTC.